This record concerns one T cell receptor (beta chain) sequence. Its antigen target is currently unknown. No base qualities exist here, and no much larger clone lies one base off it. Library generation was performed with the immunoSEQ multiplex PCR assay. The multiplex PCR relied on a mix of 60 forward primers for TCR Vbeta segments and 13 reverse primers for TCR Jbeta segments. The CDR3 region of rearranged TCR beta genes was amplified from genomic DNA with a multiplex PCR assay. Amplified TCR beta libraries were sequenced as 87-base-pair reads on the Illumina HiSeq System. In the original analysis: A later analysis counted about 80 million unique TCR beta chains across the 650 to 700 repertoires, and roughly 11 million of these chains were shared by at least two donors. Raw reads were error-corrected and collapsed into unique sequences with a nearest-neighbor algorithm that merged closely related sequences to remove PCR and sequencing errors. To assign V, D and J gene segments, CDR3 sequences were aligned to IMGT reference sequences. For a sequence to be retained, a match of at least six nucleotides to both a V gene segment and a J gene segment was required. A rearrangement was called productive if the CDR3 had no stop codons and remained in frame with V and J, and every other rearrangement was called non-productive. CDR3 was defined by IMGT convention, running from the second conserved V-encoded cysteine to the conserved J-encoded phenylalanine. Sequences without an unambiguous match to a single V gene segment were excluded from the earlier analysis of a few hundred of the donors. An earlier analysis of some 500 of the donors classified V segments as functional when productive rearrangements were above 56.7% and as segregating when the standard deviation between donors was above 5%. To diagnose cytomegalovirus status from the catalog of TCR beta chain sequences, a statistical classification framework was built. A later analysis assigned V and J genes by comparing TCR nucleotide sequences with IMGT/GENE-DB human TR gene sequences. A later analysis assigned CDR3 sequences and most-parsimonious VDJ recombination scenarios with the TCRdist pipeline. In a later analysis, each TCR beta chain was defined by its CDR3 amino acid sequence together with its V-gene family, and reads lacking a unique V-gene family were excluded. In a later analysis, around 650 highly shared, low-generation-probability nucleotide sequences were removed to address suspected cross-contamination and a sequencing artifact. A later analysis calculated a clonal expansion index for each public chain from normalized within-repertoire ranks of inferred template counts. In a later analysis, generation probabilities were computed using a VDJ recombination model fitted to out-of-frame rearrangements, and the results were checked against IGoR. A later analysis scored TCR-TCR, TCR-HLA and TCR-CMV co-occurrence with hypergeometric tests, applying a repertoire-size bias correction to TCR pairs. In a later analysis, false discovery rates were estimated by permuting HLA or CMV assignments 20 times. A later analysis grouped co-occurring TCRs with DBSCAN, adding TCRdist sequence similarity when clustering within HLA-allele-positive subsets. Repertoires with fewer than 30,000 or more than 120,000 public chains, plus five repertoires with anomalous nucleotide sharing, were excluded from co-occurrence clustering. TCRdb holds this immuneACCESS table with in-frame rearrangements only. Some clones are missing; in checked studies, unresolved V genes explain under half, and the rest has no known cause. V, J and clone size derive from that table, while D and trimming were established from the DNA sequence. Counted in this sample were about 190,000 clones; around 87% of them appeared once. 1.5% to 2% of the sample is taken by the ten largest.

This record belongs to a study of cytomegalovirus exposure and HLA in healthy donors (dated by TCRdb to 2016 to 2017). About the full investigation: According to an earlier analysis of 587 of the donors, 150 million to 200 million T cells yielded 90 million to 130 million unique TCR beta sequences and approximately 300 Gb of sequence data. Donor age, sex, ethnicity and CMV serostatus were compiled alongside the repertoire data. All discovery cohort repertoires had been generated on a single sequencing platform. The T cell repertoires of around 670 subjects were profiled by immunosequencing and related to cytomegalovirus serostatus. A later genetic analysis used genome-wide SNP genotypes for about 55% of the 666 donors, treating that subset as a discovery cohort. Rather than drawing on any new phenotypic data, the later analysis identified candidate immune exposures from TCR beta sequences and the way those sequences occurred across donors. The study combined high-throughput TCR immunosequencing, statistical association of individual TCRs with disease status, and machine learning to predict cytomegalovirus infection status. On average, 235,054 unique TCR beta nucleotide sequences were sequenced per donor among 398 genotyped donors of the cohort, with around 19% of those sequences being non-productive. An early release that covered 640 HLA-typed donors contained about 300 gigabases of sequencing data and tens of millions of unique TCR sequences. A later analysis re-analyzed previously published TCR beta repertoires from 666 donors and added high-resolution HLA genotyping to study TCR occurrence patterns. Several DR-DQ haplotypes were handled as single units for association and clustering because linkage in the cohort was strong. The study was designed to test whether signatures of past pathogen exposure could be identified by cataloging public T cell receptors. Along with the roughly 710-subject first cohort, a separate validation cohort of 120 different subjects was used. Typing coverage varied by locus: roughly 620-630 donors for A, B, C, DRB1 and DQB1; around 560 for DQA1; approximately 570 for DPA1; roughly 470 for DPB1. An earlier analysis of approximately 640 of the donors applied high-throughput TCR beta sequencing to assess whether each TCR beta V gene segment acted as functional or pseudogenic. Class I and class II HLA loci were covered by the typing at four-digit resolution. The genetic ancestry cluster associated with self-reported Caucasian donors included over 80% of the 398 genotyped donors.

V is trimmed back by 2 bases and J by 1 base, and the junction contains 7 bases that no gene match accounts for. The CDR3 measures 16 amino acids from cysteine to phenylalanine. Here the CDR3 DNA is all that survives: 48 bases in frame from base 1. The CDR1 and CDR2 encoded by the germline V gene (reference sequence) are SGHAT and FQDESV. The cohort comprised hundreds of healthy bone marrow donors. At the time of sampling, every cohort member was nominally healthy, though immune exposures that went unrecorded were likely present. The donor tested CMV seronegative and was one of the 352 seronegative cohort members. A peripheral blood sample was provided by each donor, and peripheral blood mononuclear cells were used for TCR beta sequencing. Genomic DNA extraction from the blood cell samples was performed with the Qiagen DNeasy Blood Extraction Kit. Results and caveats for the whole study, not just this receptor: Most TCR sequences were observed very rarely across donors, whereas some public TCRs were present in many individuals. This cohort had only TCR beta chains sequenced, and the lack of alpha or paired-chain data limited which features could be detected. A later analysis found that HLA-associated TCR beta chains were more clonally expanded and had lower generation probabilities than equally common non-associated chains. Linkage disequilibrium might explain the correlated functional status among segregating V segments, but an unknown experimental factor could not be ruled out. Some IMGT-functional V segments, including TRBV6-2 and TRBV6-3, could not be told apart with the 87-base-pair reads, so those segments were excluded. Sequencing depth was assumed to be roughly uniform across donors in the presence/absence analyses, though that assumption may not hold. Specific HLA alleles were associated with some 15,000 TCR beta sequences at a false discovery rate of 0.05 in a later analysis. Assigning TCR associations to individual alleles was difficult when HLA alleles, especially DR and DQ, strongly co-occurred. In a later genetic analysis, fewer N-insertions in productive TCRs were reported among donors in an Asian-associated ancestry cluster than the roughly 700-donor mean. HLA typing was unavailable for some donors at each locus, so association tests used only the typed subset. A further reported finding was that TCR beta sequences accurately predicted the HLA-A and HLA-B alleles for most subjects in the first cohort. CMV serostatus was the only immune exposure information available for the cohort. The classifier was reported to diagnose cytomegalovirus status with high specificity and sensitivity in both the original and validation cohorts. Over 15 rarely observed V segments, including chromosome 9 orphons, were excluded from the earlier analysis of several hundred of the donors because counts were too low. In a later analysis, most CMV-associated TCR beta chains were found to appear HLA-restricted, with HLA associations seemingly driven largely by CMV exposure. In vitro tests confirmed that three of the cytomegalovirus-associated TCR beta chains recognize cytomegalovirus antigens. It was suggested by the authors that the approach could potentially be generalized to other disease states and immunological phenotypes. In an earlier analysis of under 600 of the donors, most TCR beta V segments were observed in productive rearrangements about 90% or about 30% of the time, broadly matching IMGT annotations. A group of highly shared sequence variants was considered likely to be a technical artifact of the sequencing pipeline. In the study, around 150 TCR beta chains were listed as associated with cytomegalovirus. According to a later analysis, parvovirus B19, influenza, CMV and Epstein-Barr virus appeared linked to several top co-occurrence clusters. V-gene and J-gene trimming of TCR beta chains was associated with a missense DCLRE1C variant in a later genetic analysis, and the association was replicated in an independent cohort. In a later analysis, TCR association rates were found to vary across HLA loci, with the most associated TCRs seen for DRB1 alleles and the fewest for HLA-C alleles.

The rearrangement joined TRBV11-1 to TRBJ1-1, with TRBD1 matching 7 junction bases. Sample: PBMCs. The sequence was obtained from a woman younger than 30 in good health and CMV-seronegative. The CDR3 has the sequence CASSLQTGWGNTEAFF. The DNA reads TGTGCCAGCAGCTTACAGACAGGGTGGGGGAACACTGAAGCTTTCTTT.